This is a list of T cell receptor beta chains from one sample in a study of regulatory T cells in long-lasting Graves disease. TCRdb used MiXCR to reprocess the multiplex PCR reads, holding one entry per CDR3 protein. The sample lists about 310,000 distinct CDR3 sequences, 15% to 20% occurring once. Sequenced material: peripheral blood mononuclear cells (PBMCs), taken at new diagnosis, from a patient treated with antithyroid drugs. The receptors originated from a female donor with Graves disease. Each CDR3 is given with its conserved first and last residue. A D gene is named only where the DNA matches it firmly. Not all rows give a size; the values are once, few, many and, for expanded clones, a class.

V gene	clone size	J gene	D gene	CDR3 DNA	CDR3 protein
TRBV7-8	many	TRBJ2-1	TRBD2	TGTGCCAGCAGCTTAAAGGCTAGCGGGAGTCTGACTAATGAGCAGTTCTTC	CASSLKASGSLTNEQFF
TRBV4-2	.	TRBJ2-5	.	TGTGCCAGCAGCTATTTGCTGGAGCAAGAGACCCAGTACTTC	CASSYLLEQETQYF
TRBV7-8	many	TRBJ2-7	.	TGTGCCAGCAGCCTAGAGGGTCTAGCAACGGTCGAGCAGTACTTC	CASSLEGLATVEQYF
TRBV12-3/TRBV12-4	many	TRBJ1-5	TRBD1	TGTGCCAGCAGCCCGGACAGGAATCAGCCCCAGCATTTT	CASSPDRNQPQHF
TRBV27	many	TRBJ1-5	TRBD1	TGTGCCAGCAGTTCCGACAGGGGGTTCGATCAGCCCCAGCATTTT	CASSSDRGFDQPQHF
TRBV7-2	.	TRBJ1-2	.	TGTGCCAGCAGTTTAAGTGGGACATCGCCGTCCTATGGCTACACCTTC	CASSLSGTSPSYGYTF
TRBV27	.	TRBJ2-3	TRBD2	TGTGCCAGCAATCCCGGAGCCCTAGCGGCAAGCACAGATACGCAGTATTTT	CASNPGALAASTDTQYF
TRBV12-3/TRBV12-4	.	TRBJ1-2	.	TGTGCCAGCAGTTTCGGGGGGCGCGAGTATGGCTACACCTTC	CASSFGGREYGYTF
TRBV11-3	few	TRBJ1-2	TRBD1	TGTGCCAGCAGCCCCACAGGGGATGCCTATGGCTACACCTTC	CASSPTGDAYGYTF
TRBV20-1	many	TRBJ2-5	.	TGCAGTGCTAGAGTTAGGCGGACGCAAGAGACCCAGTACTTC	CSARVRRTQETQYF
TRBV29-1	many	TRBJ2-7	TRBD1	TGCAGCGTTGAAACAGGGGGTCTATACGAGCAGTACTTC	CSVETGGLYEQYF
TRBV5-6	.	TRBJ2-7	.	TGTGCCAGCAGCGGGGCAGGGCACGCTTTTGTGCCGTACTTC	CASSGAGHAFVPYF
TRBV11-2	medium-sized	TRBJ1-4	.	TGTGCCAGCAGTGAGCCAGGGGAGGTGACTAATGAAAAACTGTTTTTT	CASSEPGEVTNEKLFF
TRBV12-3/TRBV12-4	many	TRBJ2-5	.	TGTGCCAGCACCCACTCACAGGGTACGAGAGAGACCCAGTACTTC	CASTHSQGTRETQYF
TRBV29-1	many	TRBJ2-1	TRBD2	TGCAGCGTTGGAACCGGGACTAGCGGGAGTTTGTATGAGCAGTTCTTC	CSVGTGTSGSLYEQFF
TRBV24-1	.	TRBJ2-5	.	TGTGCCACCAGTGATTTATCACGGGGAGACCAAGAGACCCAGTACTTC	CATSDLSRGDQETQYF
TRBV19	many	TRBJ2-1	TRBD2	TGTGCCAGTAGTTTCCCTAGCGGGTATAATGAGCAGTTCTTC	CASSFPSGYNEQFF
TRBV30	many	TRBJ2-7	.	TGTGCCTGGAGTGCCCGGACCGGCGAGCAGTACTTC	CAWSARTGEQYF
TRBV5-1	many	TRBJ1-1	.	TGCGCCAGCAGCGTCGGCAGGGGTACTGAAGCTTTCTTT	CASSVGRGTEAFF
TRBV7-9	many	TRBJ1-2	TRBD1	TGTGCCAGCAGCTTAGCGCCCGGGACAGGGGCCTATGGCTACACCTTC	CASSLAPGTGAYGYTF
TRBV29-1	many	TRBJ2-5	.	TGCAGCGTTGGGAGGGGGCTCCAAGAGACCCAGTACTTC	CSVGRGLQETQYF
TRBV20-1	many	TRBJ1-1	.	TGCAGTGCTTCCCGAGCCCTCCGGGGAGCTTTCTTT	CSASRALRGAFF
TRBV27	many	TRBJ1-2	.	TGTGCCAGCAGTTTATCCCCAGAGACTACCTATGGCTACACCTTC	CASSLSPETTYGYTF
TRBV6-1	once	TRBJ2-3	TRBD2	TGTGCCAGCAGCCTCCCCCCTGGAAGCGGGATCCAGTATTTT	CASSLPPGSGIQYF
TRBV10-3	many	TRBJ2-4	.	TGTGCCATCAGTGACGGATTTCCCAAAAACATTCAGTACTTC	CAISDGFPKNIQYF